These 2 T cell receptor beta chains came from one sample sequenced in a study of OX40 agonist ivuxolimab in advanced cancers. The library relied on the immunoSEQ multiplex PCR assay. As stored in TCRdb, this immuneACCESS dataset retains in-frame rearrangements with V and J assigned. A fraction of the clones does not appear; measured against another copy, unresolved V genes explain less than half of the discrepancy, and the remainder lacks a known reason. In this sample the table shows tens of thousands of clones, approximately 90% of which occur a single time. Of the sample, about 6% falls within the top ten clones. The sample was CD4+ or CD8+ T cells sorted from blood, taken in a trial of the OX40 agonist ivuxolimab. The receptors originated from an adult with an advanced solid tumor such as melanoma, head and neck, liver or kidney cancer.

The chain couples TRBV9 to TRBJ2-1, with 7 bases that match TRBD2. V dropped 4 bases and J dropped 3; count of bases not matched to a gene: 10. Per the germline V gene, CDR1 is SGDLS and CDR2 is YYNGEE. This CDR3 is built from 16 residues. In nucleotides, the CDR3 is TGTGCCAGCAGCCCCAGCGGAGCGGGAAGCTACAATGAGCAGTTCTTC. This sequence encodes CASSPSGAGSYNEQFF.

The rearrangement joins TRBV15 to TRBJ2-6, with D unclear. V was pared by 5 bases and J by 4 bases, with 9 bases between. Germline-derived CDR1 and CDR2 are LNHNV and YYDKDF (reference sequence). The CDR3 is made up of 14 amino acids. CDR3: CATSYTTGANVLTF. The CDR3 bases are TGTGCCACCAGCTATACTACGGGGGCCAACGTCCTGACTTTC.